These 17 T cell receptor beta chains originate from one sample sequenced in a study of shared clonotypes between healthy human individuals. TCRdb keeps only in-frame clones here, not all; method: immunoSEQ multiplex PCR. The sample includes hundreds of thousands of clones, approximately 96% of them seen just once. Naive CD8 cells lacked CD45RO, underwent positive selection for CCR7 and left out terminally differentiated effector memory CD45RA+ cells. The sample was naive CD8+ T cells sorted from blood. These TCRs come from a woman aged 25 to 39 in good health.

The J gene is TRBJ2-7, the V gene TRBV9, with TRBD2 matching 7 bases. Unmatched junction bases numbered 6, after V lost 0 bases and J lost 0 bases. This CDR3 is built from 16 residues. Germline loops: CDR1 SGDLS, CDR2 YYNGEE. The CDR3 here is CASSVDPSGSSYEQYF. In DNA form, the CDR3 reads TGTGCCAGCAGCGTAGATCCTAGCGGCAGCTCCTACGAGCAGTACTTC. The full variable domain, completed using reference TRBV9 and TRBJ2-7, is DSGVTQTPKHLITATGQRVTLRCSPRSGDLSVYWYQQSLDQGLQFLIQYYNGEERAKGNILERFSAQQFPDLHSELNLSSLELGDSALYFCASSVDPSGSSYEQYFGPGTRLTVT.

The V call is TRBV7-6, the J call TRBJ2-1; D is undetermined. V lost 5 bases and J 1 base, leaving 9 bases between the germline ends. The V gene's germline CDR1 is SGHVS and CDR2 FNYEAQ. This CDR3 comprises 14 residues. DNA of the CDR3: TGTGCCAGCAGCACCGCCGGGTCCTACAATGAGCAGTTCTTC. Translating gives CASSTAGSYNEQFF.

Turning to this clone: This same CDR3 is encoded by further DNA sequences in the sample. The chain employs TRBV27 and TRBJ1-1; D is possibly TRBD1 (5 bases). Deletions cut 4 bases from V and 2 bases from J, with 8 bases between. Germline CDR1 and CDR2: MNHEY and SMNVEV (reference sequence). The CDR3 runs 13 residues. The CDR3 protein is CASSSGRNTEAFF. As DNA, the CDR3 is TGTGCCAGCAGTTCGGGACGAAACACTGAAGCTTTCTTT.

The J gene is TRBJ2-3, the V gene TRBV5-1, with D possibly TRBD2 on 6 matching bases. V was pared by 0 bases and J by 2 bases, with 16 bases between. This CDR3 has 17 residues. The germline V gene has CDR1 SGHRS and CDR2 YFSETQ. DNA of the CDR3: TGCGCCAGCAGCTTGGCCATCGGGGGAATCTCCACAGATACGCAGTATTTT. It specifies CASSLAIGGISTDTQYF. Looking up the rest from reference TRBV5-1 and TRBJ2-3 gives the full variable domain: KAGVTQTPRYLIKTRGQQVTLSCSPISGHRSVSWYQQTPGQGLQFLFEYFSETQRNKGNFPGRFSGRQFSNSRSEMNVSTLELGDSALYLCASSLAIGGISTDTQYFGPGTRLTVL.

The rearrangement links TRBV27 to TRBJ2-7, with D perhaps TRBD1 (6 bases). The V and J ends lost 3 bases and 3 bases respectively, with 15 bases between them. The germline V gene has CDR1 MNHEY and CDR2 SMNVEV (reference sequence). This CDR3 spans 15 amino acids. The CDR3 DNA sequence: TGTGCCAGCAGTTTCGGACAGACTGCCCACTACGAGCAGTACTTC. Encoded protein: CASSFGQTAHYEQYF.

V usage is TRBV27 and J usage is TRBJ2-7; 8 nucleotides match TRBD2. Per germline, CDR1 MNHEY and CDR2 SMNVEV (reference sequence). CDR3 length: 15 amino acids. V dropped 6 bases and J dropped 2; count of bases not matched to a gene: 9. The CDR3 spells CASSRQLADTYEQYF. For the CDR3, the DNA is TGTGCCAGCAGCAGACAACTAGCGGATACCTACGAGCAGTACTTC.

This clone turned up a few times. The chain employs TRBV15 and TRBJ1-4; 7 nucleotides line up with TRBD1. This CDR3 spans 15 amino acids. Per germline, CDR1 LNHNV and CDR2 YYDKDF (reference sequence). V lost 4 bases to trimming and J lost 6 bases; unmatched junction nucleotides: 8. The chain's CDR3 is CATSTTSDRDEKLFF. The CDR3 DNA reads TGTGCCACCAGCACCACTTCAGACAGGGATGAAAAACTGTTTTTT.

The chain combines TRBV2 with TRBJ2-1, with TRBD2 identical over 10 bases. Germline CDR1 and CDR2: SNHLY and FYNNEI. With V trimmed by 2 bases and J by 7 bases, 5 bases remained unmatched. This CDR3 region has 15 residues. The CDR3 loop is CASSETASGSNEQFF. In DNA, the CDR3 is TGTGCCAGCAGTGAAACGGCTAGCGGGAGTAATGAGCAGTTCTTC.

This chain uses TRBV4-1 with TRBJ2-2, with TRBD1 matching 7 bases. The CDR3 runs 17 residues. The V gene end was trimmed by 2 bases and the J gene end by 4 bases; junction bases not matched to a gene: 10. Germline V gene sequence: CDR1 MGHRA, CDR2 YSYEKL. The CDR3 spells CASSQTQRGPSTGELFF. DNA of the CDR3: TGCGCCAGCAGCCAAACCCAAAGGGGGCCGAGCACCGGGGAGCTGTTTTTT.

The J gene is TRBJ2-7, the V gene TRBV10-2, with TRBD2 matching over 9 bases. The CDR3 spans 15 residues. Germline V gene sequence: CDR1 WSHSY, CDR2 SAAADI. J was trimmed by 6 bases and V by 0 bases; bases with no gene match: 6. CDR3 region: CASSESAGGPSEQYF. The CDR3 DNA sequence: TGCGCCAGCAGTGAGTCTGCGGGAGGGCCGAGCGAGCAGTACTTC.

This chain joins TRBV7-9 and TRBJ1-2, with 8 positions matching TRBD1. The CDR3 has 14 amino acids. The germline V gene has CDR1 SEHNR and CDR2 FQNEAQ (reference sequence). Trimming cost V 5 bases and J 4 bases; bases outside gene matches: 6. The CDR3 here is CASSPTGTGYGYTF. The CDR3 coding sequence is TGTGCCAGCAGCCCGACAGGGACAGGCTATGGCTACACCTTC. The complete variable domain, with remaining parts taken from reference TRBV7-9 and TRBJ1-2, reads DTGVSQNPRHKITKRGQNVTFRCDPISEHNRLYWYRQTLGQGPEFLTYFQNEAQLEKSRLLSDRFSAERPKGSFSTLEIQRTEQGDSAMYLCASSPTGTGYGYTFGSGTRLTVV.

The V call is TRBV4-1, the J call TRBJ2-5, with 8 bases aligning to TRBD1. J was trimmed by 5 bases and V by 1 base; bases with no gene match: 6. From germline, CDR1 is MGHRA and CDR2 YSYEKL. The CDR3 is made up of 15 amino acids. CDR3 DNA: TGCGCCAGCAGCCAAGGGCCAGGGGGCGCGGAGACCCAGTACTTC. Protein sequence: CASSQGPGGAETQYF.

The V and J genes are TRBV4-1 and TRBJ1-1; the D is unclear. Germline loops: CDR1 MGHRA, CDR2 YSYEKL. The CDR3 has 12 amino acids. The V end lost 1 base, the J end lost 11 bases, and 11 bases lay between the germline ends. The CDR3 bases are TGCGCCAGCAGCCAAGTTGGAGAGGTGGCTTTCTTT. It codes for CASSQVGEVAFF.

This clone came up once. The DNA for the CDR3 is TGCGCCAGCAGCTTGGAGGTAGCGGTACAAGAGACCCAGTACTTC. This encodes CASSLEVAVQETQYF. The chain joins TRBV5-1 to TRBJ2-5; possibly TRBD2 for D (6 bases). The ends were cut back, 0 bases at V and 2 bases at J, with 11 bases in the middle. Germline V gives CDR1 SGHRS, CDR2 YFSETQ. This CDR3 region has 15 residues. The full variable domain, its missing parts supplied by reference TRBV5-1 and TRBJ2-5, is KAGVTQTPRYLIKTRGQQVTLSCSPISGHRSVSWYQQTPGQGLQFLFEYFSETQRNKGNFPGRFSGRQFSNSRSEMNVSTLELGDSALYLCASSLEVAVQETQYFGPGTRLLVL.

The rearrangement links TRBV6-6 to TRBJ2-3, with unresolved D. Germline lookup yields CDR1 MNHNY and CDR2 SVGAGI (reference sequence). The ends were cut back, 2 bases at V and 6 bases at J, with 15 bases in the middle. The CDR3 totals 15 residues. CDR3 amino acids: CASSYGRRIKDTQYF. In nucleotides, the CDR3 is TGTGCCAGCAGTTACGGCCGGCGGATAAAGGATACGCAGTATTTT.

The gene calls are TRBV27 and TRBJ2-1; 13 bases match TRBD2. Germline lookup yields CDR1 MNHEY and CDR2 SMNVEV (reference sequence). After removal of 3 bases from V and 8 bases from J, the junction contained 7 bases not matched to a gene. The CDR3 spans 16 residues. As DNA, the CDR3 is TGTGCCAGCAGTTTCGTACTAGCGGGAGGGAGTGATGAGCAGTTCTTC. It codes for CASSFVLAGGSDEQFF.

Turning to this clone: This CDR3 is also generated by other DNA sequences in the sample. CDR3 coding DNA: TGTGCCAGTAGTATAACTAGCGGTTCCTACGAGCAGTACTTC. Translation: CASSITSGSYEQYF. The V and J genes are TRBV19 and TRBJ2-7; 8 bases align to TRBD2. The trim removed 2 bases at V and 1 base at J, leaving 1 base unmatched. Germline-derived CDR1 and CDR2 are LNHDA and SQIVND (reference sequence). The CDR3 has 14 residues.